The rows below give T cell receptor beta chains drawn from one sample of a study of T cells in Graves' hyperthyroidism and ophthalmopathy. Each CDR3 protein is one row after TCRdb ran MiXCR on the multiplex PCR reads. The table has under 350,000 distinct CDR3 sequences, around 15% seen once. The specimen sequenced was blood. The receptors were gathered from a woman aged 60 to 75 with Graves' ophthalmopathy. Both conserved end residues are part of each CDR3. A D gene is named only where the DNA matches it firmly. Clone size is given for some rows only: seen once, a few or many times, or a class if the clone is expanded.

V	J	D	size	DNA	CDR3
TRBV20-1	TRBJ2-1	TRBD2	NA	TGCAGTGCTAGTGAACTAGCGGGAAGACTCAATGAGCAGTTCTTC	CSASELAGRLNEQFF
TRBV7-3	TRBJ2-3	NA	NA	TGTGCCAGCAGCTTATTCGGCCTAGGCAATGGGGCAGATACGCAGTATTTT	CASSLFGLGNGADTQYF
TRBV12-3/TRBV12-4	TRBJ1-5	TRBD1	many	TGTGCCAGCAGTCAGGGGGAGGGTCAGCCCCAGCATTTT	CASSQGEGQPQHF
TRBV3-1	TRBJ2-5	NA	few	TGTGCCAGCAGTCGGGACGAAGAGACCCAGTACTTC	CASSRDEETQYF
TRBV11-2	TRBJ2-1	NA	NA	TGTGCCAGCAGCTTAACGTTCAATACCGGGAGTTACAATGAGCAGTTCTTC	CASSLTFNTGSYNEQFF
TRBV27	TRBJ2-7	NA	few	TGTGCCAGCAGTTTATCGGGACTGAACTCCTACGAGCAGTACTTC	CASSLSGLNSYEQYF
TRBV9	TRBJ2-3	TRBD2	NA	TGTGCCAGCAGTGCGCAAGCGGGGGGATCGGATACGCAGTATTTT	CASSAQAGGSDTQYF
TRBV7-2	TRBJ1-5	TRBD1	NA	TGTGCCAGCAGCTTATTGGGGGAAGGGGGCACTCAGCCCCAGCATTTT	CASSLLGEGGTQPQHF
TRBV5-1	TRBJ2-2	NA	many	TGCGCCAGCAGCTTGGATGCGGGTACGAACACCGGGGAGCTGTTTTTT	CASSLDAGTNTGELFF
TRBV18	TRBJ2-1	NA	many	TGTGCCAGCTCACCCTTCTTCTACAATGAGCAGTTCTTC	CASSPFFYNEQFF
TRBV29-1	TRBJ2-2	NA	many	TGCAGCGTTTCAGGGGCCACCGGGGAGCTGTTTTTT	CSVSGATGELFF
TRBV10-1	TRBJ2-5	NA	many	TGCGCCAGCAGTGAGTCTGGCAGGCAAGAGACCCAGTACTTC	CASSESGRQETQYF
TRBV19	TRBJ1-1	NA	many	TGTGCCAGTAGTATTCCCCGGGCTGAAGCTTTCTTT	CASSIPRAEAFF
TRBV30	TRBJ1-4	NA	few	TGTGCCTGGACAGGGCTTAATGAAAAACTGTTTTTT	CAWTGLNEKLFF
TRBV20-1	TRBJ2-1	NA	many	TGCAGTGCTAGAAGGGCGAAGGGTTCCCTAAATGAGCAGTTCTTC	CSARRAKGSLNEQFF
TRBV24-1	TRBJ1-5	NA	many	TGTGCCACCGCCCTCTCCGGGGATCAGCCCCAGCATTTT	CATALSGDQPQHF
TRBV2	TRBJ2-5	NA	NA	TGTGCCAGCAGTGTCTGGGGTCCAGAGACCCAGTACTTC	CASSVWGPETQYF
TRBV19	TRBJ2-7	NA	NA	TGTGCCCAAAGGGAAATTAGGTACGAGCAGTACTTC	CAQREIRYEQYF
TRBV12-3/TRBV12-4	TRBJ1-1	NA	NA	TGTGCCAGCAGTTTATTTCAGGGACCTGAAGCTTTCTTT	CASSLFQGPEAFF
TRBV5-1	TRBJ1-1	TRBD1	NA	TGCGCCAGCAGCCCGGAGGCGACAGGGAGTACTGAAGCTTTCTTT	CASSPEATGSTEAFF
TRBV3-1	TRBJ1-3	NA	NA	TGTGCCAGCAGACAGAATTCTGGAAACACCATATATTTT	CASRQNSGNTIYF
TRBV24-1	TRBJ2-7	NA	many	TGTGCCACCAGTGATGGAGTAGGCTCCTACGAGCAGTACTTC	CATSDGVGSYEQYF
TRBV4-2	TRBJ2-7	TRBD1	NA	TGTGCCAGCAGCCAATCGGACCCGGGACAGACCTACGAGCAGTACTTC	CASSQSDPGQTYEQYF
TRBV6-1	TRBJ2-1	TRBD2	NA	TGTGCCAGCAGTTATGGCGGGGGACTAGCTGAGCAGTTCTTC	CASSYGGGLAEQFF
TRBV7-2	TRBJ1-6	NA	many	TGTGCCAGCAGCCCCATGGGGTTTTCACCCCTCCACTTT	CASSPMGFSPLHF
TRBV6-1	TRBJ2-3	NA	many	TGTGCCAGCAGTTCCCGGACGGCTGATACGCAGTATTTT	CASSSRTADTQYF
TRBV5-6	TRBJ2-5	NA	many	TGTGCCAGCAGCTTGCGAGGACGAAGGGAGACCCAGTACTTC	CASSLRGRRETQYF
TRBV6-1	TRBJ2-5	NA	many	TGTGCCAGCAGTTCCCGAGGGAACGCCATGAGGGAGACCCAGTACTTC	CASSSRGNAMRETQYF
TRBV28	TRBJ1-6	NA	many	TGTGCCACCCACCATTTTACAGGCCCTAGCTCCTATAATTCACCCCTCCACTTT	CATHHFTGPSSYNSPLHF